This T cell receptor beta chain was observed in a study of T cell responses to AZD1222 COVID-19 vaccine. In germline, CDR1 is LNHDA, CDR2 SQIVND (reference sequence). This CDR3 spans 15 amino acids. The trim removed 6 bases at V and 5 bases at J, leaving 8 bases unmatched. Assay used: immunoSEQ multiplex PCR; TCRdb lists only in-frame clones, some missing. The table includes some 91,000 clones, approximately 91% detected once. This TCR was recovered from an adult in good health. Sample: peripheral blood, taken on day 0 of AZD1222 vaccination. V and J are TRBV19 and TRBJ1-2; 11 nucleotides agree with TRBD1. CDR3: CASSPTGDRGYGYTF. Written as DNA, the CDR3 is TGTGCCAGTAGCCCAACGGGGGACAGGGGGTATGGCTACACCTTC.